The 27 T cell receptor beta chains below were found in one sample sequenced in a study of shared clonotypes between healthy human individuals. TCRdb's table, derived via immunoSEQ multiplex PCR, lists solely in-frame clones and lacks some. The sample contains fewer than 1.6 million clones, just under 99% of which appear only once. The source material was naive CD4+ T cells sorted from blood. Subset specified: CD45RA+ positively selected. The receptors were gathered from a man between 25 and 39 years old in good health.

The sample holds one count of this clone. The CDR3 reads CASSLAAGVNEKLFF. In nucleotides, the CDR3 is TGCGCCAGCAGCTTGGCCGCAGGGGTTAATGAAAAACTGTTTTTT. The chain combines TRBV5-1 with TRBJ1-4, with D perhaps TRBD1 (6 bases). The CDR3 runs 15 residues. V was clipped by 0 bases and J by 4 bases, with 10 bases between them. Germline CDR1 reads SGHRS; CDR2 reads YFSETQ.

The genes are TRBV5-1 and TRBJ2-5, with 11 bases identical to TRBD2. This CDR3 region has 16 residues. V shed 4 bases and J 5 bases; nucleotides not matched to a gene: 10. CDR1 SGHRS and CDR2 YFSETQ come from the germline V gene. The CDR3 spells CASSLRTSGLGETQYF. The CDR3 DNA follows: TGCGCCAGCAGCCTCCGGACTAGCGGGCTGGGTGAGACCCAGTACTTC.

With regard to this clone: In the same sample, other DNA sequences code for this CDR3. The CDR3 DNA follows: TGTGCCAGCAGTGGAACTGGAAACACCATATATTTT. It codes for CASSGTGNTIYF. V and J are TRBV2 and TRBJ1-3, with unresolved D. The CDR3 spans 12 residues. V lost 4 bases and J 2 bases, leaving 3 bases between the germline ends. The germline V gene encodes CDR1 SNHLY and CDR2 FYNNEI. Based on the CDR3 plus reference TRBV2 and TRBJ1-3, the full variable domain is EPEVTQTPSHQVTQMGQEVILRCVPISNHLYFYWYRQILGQKVEFLVSFYNNEISEKSEIFDDQFSVERPDGSNFTLKIRSTKLEDSAMYFCASSGTGNTIYFGEGSWLTVV.

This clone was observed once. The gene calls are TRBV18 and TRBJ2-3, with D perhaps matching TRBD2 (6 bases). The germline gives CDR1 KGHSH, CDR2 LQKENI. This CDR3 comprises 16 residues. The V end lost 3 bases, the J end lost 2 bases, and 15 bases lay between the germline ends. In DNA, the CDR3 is TGTGCCAGCTCACCCACCGGAGCGGGCTTCACAGATACGCAGTATTTT. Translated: CASSPTGAGFTDTQYF.

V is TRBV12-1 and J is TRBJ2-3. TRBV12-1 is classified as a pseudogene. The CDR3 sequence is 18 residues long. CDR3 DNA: TGTGCCAGCAGCTTTGCGCCCTTAAAGGTTCTCTCGGCAGATACGCAGTATTTT. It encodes CASSFAPLKVLSADTQYF.

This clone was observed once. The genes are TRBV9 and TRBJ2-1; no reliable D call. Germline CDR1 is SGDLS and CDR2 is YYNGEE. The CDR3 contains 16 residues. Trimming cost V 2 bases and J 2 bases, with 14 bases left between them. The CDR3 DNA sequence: TGTGCCAGCAGCGTGAATACGGTAGGGCCCTACAATGAGCAGTTCTTC. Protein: CASSVNTVGPYNEQFF.

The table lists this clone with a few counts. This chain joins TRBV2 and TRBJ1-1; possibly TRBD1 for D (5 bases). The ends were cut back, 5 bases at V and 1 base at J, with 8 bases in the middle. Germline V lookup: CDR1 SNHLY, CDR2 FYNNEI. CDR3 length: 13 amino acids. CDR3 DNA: TGTGCCAGCAGTACCCAGGGGAACACTGAAGCTTTCTTT. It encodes CASSTQGNTEAFF.

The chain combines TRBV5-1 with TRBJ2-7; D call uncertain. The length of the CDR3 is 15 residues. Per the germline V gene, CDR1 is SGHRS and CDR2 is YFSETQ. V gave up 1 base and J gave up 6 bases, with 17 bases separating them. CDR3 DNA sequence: TGCGCCAGCAGCTTGTTAGAAGCAAGTCTCTCCGAGCAGTACTTC. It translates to CASSLLEASLSEQYF.

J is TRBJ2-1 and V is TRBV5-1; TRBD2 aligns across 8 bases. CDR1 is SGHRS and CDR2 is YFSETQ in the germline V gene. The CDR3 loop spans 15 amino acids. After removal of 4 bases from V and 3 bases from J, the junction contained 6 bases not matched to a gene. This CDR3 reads CASSPGLVGYNEQFF. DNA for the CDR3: TGCGCCAGCAGCCCGGGACTAGTTGGCTACAATGAGCAGTTCTTC. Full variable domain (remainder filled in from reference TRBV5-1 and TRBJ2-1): KAGVTQTPRYLIKTRGQQVTLSCSPISGHRSVSWYQQTPGQGLQFLFEYFSETQRNKGNFPGRFSGRQFSNSRSEMNVSTLELGDSALYLCASSPGLVGYNEQFFGPGTRLTVL.

The CDR3 reads CASSPVRDTNEQFF. CDR3 nucleotide sequence: TGTGCCAGCTCACCCGTTCGGGACACCAATGAGCAGTTCTTC. The genes are TRBV18 and TRBJ2-1; a possible D gene is TRBD1 (6 bases). Trimming left V 3 bases short and J 6 bases short, with 12 bases between. The CDR3 is 14 amino acids. The germline gives CDR1 KGHSH, CDR2 LQKENI.

The CDR3: CASSLGGTTTSGELFF. For the CDR3, the DNA is TGTGCCAGCAGCTTAGGCGGGACAACGACGTCCGGGGAGCTGTTTTTT. The J gene is TRBJ2-2, the V gene TRBV7-2; the D gene could be TRBD1 or TRBD2 (6 bases each). This CDR3 contains 16 residues. Germline loops: CDR1 SGHTA, CDR2 FQGNSA. V was shortened by 1 base and J by 6 bases, with 15 bases between the two germline ends.

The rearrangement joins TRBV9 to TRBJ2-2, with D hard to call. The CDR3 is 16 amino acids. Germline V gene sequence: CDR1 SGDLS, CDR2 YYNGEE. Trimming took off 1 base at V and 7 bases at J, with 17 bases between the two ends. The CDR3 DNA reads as TGTGCCAGCAGCGTAACGAGATTCCCAGTTGGCGGGGAGCTGTTTTTT. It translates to CASSVTRFPVGGELFF.

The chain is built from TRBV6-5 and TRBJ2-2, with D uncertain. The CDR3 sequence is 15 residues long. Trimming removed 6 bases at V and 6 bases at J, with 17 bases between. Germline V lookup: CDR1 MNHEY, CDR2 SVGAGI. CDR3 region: CASSPTHKLSGELFF. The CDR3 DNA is TGTGCCAGCAGCCCTACCCATAAACTGTCCGGGGAGCTGTTTTTT.

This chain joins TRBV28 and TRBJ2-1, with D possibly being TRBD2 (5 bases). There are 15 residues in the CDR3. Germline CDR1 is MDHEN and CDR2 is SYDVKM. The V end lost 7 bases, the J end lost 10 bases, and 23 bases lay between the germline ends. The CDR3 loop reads CASTRPWASPQEQFF. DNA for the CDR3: TGTGCCAGCACCCGTCCTTGGGCTAGCCCCCAAGAGCAGTTCTTC.

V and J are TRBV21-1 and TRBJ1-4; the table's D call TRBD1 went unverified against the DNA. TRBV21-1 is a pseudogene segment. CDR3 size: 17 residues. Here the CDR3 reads CARESQGGAIQGEKLFF. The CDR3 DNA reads TGTGCCAGAGAGTCACAGGGTGGAGCCATCCAGGGTGAAAAACTGTTTTTT.

The DNA for the CDR3 is TGTGCCAGCAGCCGTTCCGCTGCGGGTGAAACAGAGACCCAGTACTTC. As protein: CASSRSAAGETETQYF. V is TRBV7-2 and J is TRBJ2-5; D is possibly TRBD2 (5 bases). The CDR3 length is 16 residues. Looked up from germline, CDR1 is SGHTA and CDR2 is FQGNSA. Trimming shortened V by 5 bases and J by 4 bases, and 20 bases separated the two germline ends.

Here the CDR3 DNA reads TGTGCCAGCAGTTCTCCATGGGACTCCGGTGGGTACGAGCAGTACTTC. Amino acid sequence: CASSSPWDSGGYEQYF. The genes are TRBV28 and TRBJ2-7, with D perhaps TRBD2 (6 bases). CDR1 MDHEN and CDR2 SYDVKM come from the germline V gene. This CDR3 comprises 16 residues. V dropped 4 bases and J dropped 4 bases, with 20 bases sitting between them.

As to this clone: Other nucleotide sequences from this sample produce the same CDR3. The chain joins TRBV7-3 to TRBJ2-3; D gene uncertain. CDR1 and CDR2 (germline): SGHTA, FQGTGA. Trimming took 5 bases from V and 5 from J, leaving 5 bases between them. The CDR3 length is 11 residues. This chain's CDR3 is CASSTGDTQYF. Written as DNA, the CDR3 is TGTGCCAGCAGCACCGGAGATACGCAGTATTTT.

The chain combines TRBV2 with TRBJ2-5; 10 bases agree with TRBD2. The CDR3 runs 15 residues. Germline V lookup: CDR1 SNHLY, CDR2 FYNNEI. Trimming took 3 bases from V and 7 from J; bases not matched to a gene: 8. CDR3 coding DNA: TGTGCCAGCAGTGAGACCCTAGCGGGAGTTGGGACCCAGTACTTC. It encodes CASSETLAGVGTQYF.

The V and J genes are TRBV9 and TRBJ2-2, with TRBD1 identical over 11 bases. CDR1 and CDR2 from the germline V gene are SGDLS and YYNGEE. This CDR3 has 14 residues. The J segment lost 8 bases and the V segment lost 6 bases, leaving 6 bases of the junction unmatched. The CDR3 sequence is CASTRTGGPGELFF. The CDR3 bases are TGTGCCAGCACCAGGACAGGGGGCCCGGGGGAGCTGTTTTTT. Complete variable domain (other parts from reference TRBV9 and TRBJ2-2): DSGVTQTPKHLITATGQRVTLRCSPRSGDLSVYWYQQSLDQGLQFLIQYYNGEERAKGNILERFSAQQFPDLHSELNLSSLELGDSALYFCASTRTGGPGELFFGEGSRLTVL.

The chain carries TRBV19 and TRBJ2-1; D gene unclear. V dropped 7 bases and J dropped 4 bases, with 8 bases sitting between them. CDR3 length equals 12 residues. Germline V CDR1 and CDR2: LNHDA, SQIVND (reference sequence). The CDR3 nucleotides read TGTGCCAGTACTACATGGTACAATGAGCAGTTCTTC. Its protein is CASTTWYNEQFF.

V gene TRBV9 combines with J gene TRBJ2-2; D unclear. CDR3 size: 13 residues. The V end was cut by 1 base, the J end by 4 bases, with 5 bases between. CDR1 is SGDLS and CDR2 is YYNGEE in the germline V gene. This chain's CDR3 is CASSVKSTGELFF. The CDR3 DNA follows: TGTGCCAGCAGCGTAAAGAGCACCGGGGAGCTGTTTTTT.

CDR3 nucleotide sequence: TGTGCCAGCAGCGCCCGCCAACGGGACACCGAGCAGTACTTC. It translates to CASSARQRDTEQYF. V gene TRBV7-8 combines with J gene TRBJ2-7, with D perhaps matching TRBD1 (6 bases). This CDR3 has 14 amino acids. Trimming left V 5 bases short and J 6 bases short, with 17 bases between. The germline V gene has CDR1 SGHVS and CDR2 FQNEAQ.

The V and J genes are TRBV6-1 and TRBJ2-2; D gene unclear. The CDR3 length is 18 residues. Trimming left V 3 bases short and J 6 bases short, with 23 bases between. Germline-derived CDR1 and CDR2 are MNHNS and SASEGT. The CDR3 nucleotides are TGTGCCAGCAGTGACATTGTTGTGACCCCAGTGGCCGCCGGGGAGCTGTTTTTT. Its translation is CASSDIVVTPVAAGELFF.

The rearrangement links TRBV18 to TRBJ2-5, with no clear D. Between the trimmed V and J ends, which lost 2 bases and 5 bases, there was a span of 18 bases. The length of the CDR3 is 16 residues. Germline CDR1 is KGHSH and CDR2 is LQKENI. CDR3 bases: TGTGCCAGCTCACCAATCCGAGGCGAGAGTAGGGAGACCCAGTACTTC. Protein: CASSPIRGESRETQYF.

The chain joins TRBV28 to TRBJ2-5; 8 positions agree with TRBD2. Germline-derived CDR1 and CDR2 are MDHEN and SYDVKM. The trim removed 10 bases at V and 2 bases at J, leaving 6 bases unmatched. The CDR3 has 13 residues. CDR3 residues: CATSGSLQETQYF. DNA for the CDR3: TGTGCCACCAGCGGGAGCTTACAAGAGACCCAGTACTTC. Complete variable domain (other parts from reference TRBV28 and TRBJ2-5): DVKVTQSSRYLVKRTGEKVFLECVQDMDHENMFWYRQDPGLGLRLIYFSYDVKMKEKGDIPEGYSVSREKKERFSLILESASTNQTSMYLCATSGSLQETQYFGPGTRLLVL.

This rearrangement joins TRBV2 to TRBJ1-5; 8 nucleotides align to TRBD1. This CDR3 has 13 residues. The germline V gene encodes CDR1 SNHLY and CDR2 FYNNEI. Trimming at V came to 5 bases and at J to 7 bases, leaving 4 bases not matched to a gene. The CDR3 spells CASSYRGLQPQHF. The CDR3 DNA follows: TGTGCCAGCAGTTACAGGGGGTTGCAGCCCCAGCATTTT.